This T cell receptor beta chain derives from a study of T cell responses to AZD1222 COVID-19 vaccine. Looking at the study overall: Pooling was applied to second doses at about 4 or about 12 weeks. Whole-study results and caveats: Sampling that yielded the repertoires occurred only after the peak T cell response. Donors were largely white British and mainly female; clonal diversity was possibly underestimated.

Germline V gene sequence: CDR1 SEHNR, CDR2 FQNEAQ (reference sequence). Between the trimmed V and J ends, which lost 4 bases and 8 bases, there was a span of 17 bases. The CDR3 consists of 14 residues. As for this clone: Its antigen is not identified.

The data were produced by immunoSEQ multiplex PCR, yet TCRdb's version contains in-frame clones alone and is incomplete. The sample records 160,000 or so clones, over 75% being singletons. Specimen: peripheral blood, collected on day 0 of AZD1222 vaccination. The chain is built from TRBV7-9 and TRBJ1-2; the D gene is possibly TRBD1 (5 bases). The receptor was isolated from an adult in good health. The CDR3 region is CASSWGAVRAGYTF. DNA of the CDR3: TGTGCCAGCAGCTGGGGAGCTGTCAGGGCGGGCTACACCTTC.